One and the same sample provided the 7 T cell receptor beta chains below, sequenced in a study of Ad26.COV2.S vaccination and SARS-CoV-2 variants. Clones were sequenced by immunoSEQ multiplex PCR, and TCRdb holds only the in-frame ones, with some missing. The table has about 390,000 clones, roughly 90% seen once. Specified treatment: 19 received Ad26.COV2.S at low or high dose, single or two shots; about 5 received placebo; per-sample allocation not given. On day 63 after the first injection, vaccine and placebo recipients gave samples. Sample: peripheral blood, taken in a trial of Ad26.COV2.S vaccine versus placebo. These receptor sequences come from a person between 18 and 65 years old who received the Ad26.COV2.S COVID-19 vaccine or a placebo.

The CDR3 nucleotides are TGTGCCAGCAGCGCGAGGAATACGCATCAGCCCCAGCATTTT. Its translation is CASSARNTHQPQHF. The V call is TRBV9, the J call TRBJ1-5; D remains ambiguous. The CDR3 loop spans 14 amino acids. Germline V gene data show CDR1 as SGDLS and CDR2 as YYNGEE. Trimming left V 3 bases short and J 5 bases short, with 12 bases between.

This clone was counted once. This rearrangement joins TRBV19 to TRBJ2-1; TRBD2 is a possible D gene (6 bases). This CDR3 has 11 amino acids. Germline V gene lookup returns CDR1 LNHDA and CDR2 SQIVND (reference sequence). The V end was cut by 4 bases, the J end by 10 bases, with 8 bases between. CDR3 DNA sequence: TGTGCCAGTAGTAACCTAGCGGAGCAGTTCTTC. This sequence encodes CASSNLAEQFF.

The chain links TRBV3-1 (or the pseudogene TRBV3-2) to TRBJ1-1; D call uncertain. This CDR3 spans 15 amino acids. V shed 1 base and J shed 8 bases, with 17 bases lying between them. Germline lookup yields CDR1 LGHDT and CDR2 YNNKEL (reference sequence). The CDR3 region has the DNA TGTGCCAGCAGCCAAGCCCAACTATTGGGTACGGAAGCTTTCTTT. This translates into CASSQAQLLGTEAFF.

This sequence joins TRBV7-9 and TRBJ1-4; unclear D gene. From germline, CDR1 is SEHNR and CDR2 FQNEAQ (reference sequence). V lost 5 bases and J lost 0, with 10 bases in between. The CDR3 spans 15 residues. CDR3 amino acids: CASSPASATNEKLFF. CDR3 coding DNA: TGTGCCAGCAGCCCCGCTTCTGCAACTAATGAAAAACTGTTTTTT. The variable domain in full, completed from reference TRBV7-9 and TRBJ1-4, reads DTGVSQNPRHKITKRGQNVTFRCDPISEHNRLYWYRQTLGQGPEFLTYFQNEAQLEKSRLLSDRFSAERPKGSFSTLEIQRTEQGDSAMYLCASSPASATNEKLFFGSGTQLSVL.

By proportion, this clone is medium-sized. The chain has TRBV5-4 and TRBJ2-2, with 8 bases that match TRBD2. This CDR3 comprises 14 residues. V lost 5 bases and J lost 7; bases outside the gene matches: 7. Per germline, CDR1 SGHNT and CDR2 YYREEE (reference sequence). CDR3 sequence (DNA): TGTGCCAGCAGAGATTTAGCGGGGAACGGGGAGCTGTTTTTT. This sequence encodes CASRDLAGNGELFF. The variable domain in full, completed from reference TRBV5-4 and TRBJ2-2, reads ETGVTQSPTHLIKTRGQQVTLRCSSQSGHNTVSWYQQALGQGPQFIFQYYREEENGRGNFPPRFSGLQFPNYSSELNVNALELDDSALYLCASRDLAGNGELFFGEGSRLTVL.

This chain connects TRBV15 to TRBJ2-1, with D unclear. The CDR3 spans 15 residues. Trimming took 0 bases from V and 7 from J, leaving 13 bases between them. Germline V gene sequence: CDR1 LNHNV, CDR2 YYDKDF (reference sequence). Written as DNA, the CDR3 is TGTGCCACCAGCAGAGAAGGTGTTGGGGTGAATGAGCAGTTCTTC. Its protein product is CATSREGVGVNEQFF. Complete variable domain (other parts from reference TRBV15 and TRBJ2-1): DAMVIQNPRYQVTQFGKPVTLSCSQTLNHNVMYWYQQKSSQAPKLLFHYYDKDFNNEADTPDNFQSRRPNTSFCFLDIRSPGLGDTAMYLCATSREGVGVNEQFFGPGTRLTVL.

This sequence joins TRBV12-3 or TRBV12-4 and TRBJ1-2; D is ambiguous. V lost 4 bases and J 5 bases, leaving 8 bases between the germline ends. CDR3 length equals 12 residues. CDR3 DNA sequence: TGTGCCAGCAGTTCCGACACTTATGGCTACACCTTC. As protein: CASSSDTYGYTF.